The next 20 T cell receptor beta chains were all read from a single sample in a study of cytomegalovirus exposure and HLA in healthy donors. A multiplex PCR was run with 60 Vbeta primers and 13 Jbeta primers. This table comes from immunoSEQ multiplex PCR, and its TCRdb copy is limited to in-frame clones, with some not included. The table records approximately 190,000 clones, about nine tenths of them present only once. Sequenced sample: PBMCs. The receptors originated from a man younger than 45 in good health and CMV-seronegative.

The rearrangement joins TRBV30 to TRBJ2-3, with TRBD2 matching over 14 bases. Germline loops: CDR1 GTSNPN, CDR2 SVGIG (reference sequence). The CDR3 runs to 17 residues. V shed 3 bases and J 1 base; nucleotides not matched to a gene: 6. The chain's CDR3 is CAWRVPGLAGGTDTQYF. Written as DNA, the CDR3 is TGTGCCTGGAGGGTCCCGGGACTAGCGGGAGGCACAGATACGCAGTATTTT.

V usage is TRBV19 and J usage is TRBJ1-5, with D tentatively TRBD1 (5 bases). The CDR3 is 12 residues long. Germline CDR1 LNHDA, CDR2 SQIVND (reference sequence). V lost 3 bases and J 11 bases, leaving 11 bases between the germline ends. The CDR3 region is CASSIHGGAQHF. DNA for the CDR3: TGTGCCAGTAGTATTCACGGGGGAGCCCAGCATTTT.

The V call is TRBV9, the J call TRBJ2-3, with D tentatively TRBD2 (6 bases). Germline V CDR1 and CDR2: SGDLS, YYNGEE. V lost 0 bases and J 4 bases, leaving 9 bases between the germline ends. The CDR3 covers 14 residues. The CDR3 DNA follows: TGTGCCAGCAGCGTAGAACTAGCCGCAGATACGCAGTATTTT. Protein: CASSVELAADTQYF.

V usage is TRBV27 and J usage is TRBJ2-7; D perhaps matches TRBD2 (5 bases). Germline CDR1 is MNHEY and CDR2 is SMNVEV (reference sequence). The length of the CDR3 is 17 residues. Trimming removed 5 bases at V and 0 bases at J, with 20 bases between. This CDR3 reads CASSQNPGLFGSYEQYF. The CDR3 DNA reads TGTGCCAGCAGTCAAAACCCAGGACTCTTTGGCTCCTACGAGCAGTACTTC.

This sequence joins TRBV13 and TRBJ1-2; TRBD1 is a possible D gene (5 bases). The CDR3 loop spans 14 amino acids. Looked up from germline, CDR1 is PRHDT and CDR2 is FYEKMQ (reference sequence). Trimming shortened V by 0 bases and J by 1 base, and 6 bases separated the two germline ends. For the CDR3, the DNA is TGTGCCAGCAGCTTAGGCGGGGGTAACTATGGCTACACCTTC. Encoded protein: CASSLGGGNYGYTF.

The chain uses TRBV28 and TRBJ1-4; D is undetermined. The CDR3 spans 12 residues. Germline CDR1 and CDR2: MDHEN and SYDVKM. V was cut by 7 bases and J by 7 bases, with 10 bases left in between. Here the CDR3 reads CASTDQIEKLFF. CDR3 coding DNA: TGTGCCAGCACAGATCAAATTGAAAAACTGTTTTTT.

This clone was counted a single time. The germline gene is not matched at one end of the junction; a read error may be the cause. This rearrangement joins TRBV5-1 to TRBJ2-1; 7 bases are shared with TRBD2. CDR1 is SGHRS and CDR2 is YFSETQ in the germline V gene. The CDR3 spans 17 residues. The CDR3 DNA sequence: TGCGCCAGCAGCCTGGGTACCGGGACTACTCGCGGATGTGAGCAGCTCTTC. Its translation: CASSLGTGTTRGCEQLF.

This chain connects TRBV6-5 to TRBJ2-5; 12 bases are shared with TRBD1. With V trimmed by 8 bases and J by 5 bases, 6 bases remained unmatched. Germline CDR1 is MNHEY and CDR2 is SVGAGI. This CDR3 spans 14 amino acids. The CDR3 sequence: CASAGTGGRETQYF. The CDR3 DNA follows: TGTGCCAGCGCCGGGACAGGGGGCCGGGAGACCCAGTACTTC.

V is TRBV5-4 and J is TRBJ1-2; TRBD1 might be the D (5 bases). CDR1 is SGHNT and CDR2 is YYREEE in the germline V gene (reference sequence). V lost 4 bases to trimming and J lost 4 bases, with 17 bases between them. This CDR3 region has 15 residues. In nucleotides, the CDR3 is TGTGCCAGCAGCCCCGCGGCGGGGGGTGGCTATGGCTACACCTTC. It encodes CASSPAAGGGYGYTF.

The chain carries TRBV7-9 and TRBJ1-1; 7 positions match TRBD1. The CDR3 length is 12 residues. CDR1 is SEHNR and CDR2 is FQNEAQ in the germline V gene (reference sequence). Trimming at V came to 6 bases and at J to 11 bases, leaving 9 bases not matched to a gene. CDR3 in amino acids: CASRSTGEGAFF. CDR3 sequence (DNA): TGTGCCAGCAGGTCTACAGGGGAAGGGGCTTTCTTT.

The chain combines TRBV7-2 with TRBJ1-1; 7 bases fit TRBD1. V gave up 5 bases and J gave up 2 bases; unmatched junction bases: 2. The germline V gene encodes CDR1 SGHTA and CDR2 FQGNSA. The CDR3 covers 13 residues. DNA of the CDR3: TGTGCCAGCAGCGACAGGGTCAACACTGAAGCTTTCTTT. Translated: CASSDRVNTEAFF.

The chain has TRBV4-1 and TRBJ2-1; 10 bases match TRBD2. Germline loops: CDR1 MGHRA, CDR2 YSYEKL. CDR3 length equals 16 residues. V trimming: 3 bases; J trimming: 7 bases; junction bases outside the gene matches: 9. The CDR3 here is CASSHSSSGSGNEQFF. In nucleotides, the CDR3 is TGCGCCAGCAGCCACTCCTCTAGCGGGAGTGGAAATGAGCAGTTCTTC.

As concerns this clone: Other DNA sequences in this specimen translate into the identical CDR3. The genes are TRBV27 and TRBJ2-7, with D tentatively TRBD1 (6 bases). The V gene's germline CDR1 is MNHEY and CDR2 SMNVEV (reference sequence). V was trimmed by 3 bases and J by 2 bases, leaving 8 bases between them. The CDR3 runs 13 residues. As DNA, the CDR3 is TGTGCCAGCAGTTTCACAGGGACCTACGAGCAGTACTTC. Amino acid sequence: CASSFTGTYEQYF.

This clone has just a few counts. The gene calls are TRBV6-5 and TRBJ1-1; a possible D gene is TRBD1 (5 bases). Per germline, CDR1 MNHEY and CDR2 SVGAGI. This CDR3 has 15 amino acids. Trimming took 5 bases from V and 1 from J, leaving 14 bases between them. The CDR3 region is CASSQSGNGNTEAFF. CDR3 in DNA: TGTGCCAGCAGTCAGTCAGGGAATGGGAACACTGAAGCTTTCTTT.

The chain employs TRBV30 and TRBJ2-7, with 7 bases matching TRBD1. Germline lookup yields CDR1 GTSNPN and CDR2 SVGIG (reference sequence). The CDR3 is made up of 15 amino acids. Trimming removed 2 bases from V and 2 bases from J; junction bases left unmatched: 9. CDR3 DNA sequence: TGTGCCTGGAGTCTCCACCAACAGGGGACCTACGAGCAGTACTTC. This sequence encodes CAWSLHQQGTYEQYF. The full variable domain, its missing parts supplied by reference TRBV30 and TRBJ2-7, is SQTIHQWPATLVQPVGSPLSLECTVEGTSNPNLYWYRQAAGRGLQLLFYSVGIGQISSEVPQNLSASRPQDRQFILSSKKLLLSDSGFYLCAWSLHQQGTYEQYFGPGTRLTVT.

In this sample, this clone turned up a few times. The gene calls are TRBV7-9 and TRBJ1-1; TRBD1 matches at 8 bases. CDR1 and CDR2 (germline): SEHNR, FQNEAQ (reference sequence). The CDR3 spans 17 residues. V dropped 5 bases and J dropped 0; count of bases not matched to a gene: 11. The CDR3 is CASSQGQGGVLNTEAFF. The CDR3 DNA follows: TGTGCCAGCAGCCAAGGACAGGGTGGAGTATTGAACACTGAAGCTTTCTTT.

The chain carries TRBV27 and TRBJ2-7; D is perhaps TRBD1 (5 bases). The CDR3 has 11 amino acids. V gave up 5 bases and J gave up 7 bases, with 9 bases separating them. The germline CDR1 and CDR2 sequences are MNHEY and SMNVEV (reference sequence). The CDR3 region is CASSAGSEQYF. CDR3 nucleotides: TGTGCCAGCAGTGCAGGGTCAGAGCAGTACTTC.

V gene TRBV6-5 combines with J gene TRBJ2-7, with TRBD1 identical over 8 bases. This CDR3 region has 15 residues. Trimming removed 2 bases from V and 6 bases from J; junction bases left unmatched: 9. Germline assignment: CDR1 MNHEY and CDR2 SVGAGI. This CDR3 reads CASSYRLQGASEQYF. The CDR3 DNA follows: TGTGCCAGCAGTTACCGACTCCAGGGGGCGAGCGAGCAGTACTTC.

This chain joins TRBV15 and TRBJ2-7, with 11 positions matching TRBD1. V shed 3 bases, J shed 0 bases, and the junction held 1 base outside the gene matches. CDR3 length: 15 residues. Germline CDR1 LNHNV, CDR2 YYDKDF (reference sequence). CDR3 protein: CATSRGTGGSYEQYF. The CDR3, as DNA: TGTGCCACCAGCAGGGGGACAGGGGGCTCCTACGAGCAGTACTTC.

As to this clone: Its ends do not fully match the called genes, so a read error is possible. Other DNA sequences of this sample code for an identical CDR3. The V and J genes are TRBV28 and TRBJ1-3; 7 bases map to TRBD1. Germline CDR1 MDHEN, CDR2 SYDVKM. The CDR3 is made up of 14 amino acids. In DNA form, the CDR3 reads TGTGCCAGCAGAGGCGGGGCAGGGGGGAACACTATATATTTT. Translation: CASRGGAGGNTIYF.